This T cell receptor (beta chain) was found in a study of cytomegalovirus exposure and HLA in healthy donors. The PCR employed 60 Vbeta primers together with 13 Jbeta primers. Libraries were prepared by immunoSEQ multiplex PCR; TCRdb keeps only in-frame clonotypes and omits some of them. Among 200,000 to 250,000 clones listed, about 74% were seen once. V lost 3 bases and J lost 0, with 11 bases in between. The CDR3 contains 15 residues. CDR1 LNHDA and CDR2 SQIVND come from the germline V gene (reference sequence). Study results and limitations: Cytomegalovirus-associated status was assigned to around 160 TCR beta chains. According to a later analysis, donors in an Asian-associated ancestry cluster reportedly had fewer N-insertions than the roughly 660-donor mean.

Comments on this clone: The antigen is not known.

Material for sequencing was PBMCs. The V gene is TRBV19, the J gene TRBJ1-1; D possibly corresponds to TRBD1 (5 bases). This clonotype was sampled from a middle-aged man in good health and CMV-seronegative. The CDR3 region has the DNA TGTGCCAGTAGTATCGCCGGGGGAATGAACACTGAAGCTTTCTTT. Protein product: CASSIAGGMNTEAFF.